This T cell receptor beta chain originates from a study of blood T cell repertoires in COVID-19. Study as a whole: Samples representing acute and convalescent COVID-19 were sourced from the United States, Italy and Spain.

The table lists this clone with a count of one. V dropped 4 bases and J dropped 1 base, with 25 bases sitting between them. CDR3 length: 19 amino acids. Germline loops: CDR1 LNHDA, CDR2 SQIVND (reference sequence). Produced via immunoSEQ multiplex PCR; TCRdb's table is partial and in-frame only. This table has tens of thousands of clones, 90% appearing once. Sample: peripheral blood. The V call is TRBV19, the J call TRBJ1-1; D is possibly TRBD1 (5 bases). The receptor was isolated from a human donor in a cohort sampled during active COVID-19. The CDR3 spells CASSKGLSGSGTKNTEAFF. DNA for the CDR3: TGTGCCAGTAGTAAGGGGCTTTCAGGCTCCGGGACTAAGAACACTGAAGCTTTCTTT.